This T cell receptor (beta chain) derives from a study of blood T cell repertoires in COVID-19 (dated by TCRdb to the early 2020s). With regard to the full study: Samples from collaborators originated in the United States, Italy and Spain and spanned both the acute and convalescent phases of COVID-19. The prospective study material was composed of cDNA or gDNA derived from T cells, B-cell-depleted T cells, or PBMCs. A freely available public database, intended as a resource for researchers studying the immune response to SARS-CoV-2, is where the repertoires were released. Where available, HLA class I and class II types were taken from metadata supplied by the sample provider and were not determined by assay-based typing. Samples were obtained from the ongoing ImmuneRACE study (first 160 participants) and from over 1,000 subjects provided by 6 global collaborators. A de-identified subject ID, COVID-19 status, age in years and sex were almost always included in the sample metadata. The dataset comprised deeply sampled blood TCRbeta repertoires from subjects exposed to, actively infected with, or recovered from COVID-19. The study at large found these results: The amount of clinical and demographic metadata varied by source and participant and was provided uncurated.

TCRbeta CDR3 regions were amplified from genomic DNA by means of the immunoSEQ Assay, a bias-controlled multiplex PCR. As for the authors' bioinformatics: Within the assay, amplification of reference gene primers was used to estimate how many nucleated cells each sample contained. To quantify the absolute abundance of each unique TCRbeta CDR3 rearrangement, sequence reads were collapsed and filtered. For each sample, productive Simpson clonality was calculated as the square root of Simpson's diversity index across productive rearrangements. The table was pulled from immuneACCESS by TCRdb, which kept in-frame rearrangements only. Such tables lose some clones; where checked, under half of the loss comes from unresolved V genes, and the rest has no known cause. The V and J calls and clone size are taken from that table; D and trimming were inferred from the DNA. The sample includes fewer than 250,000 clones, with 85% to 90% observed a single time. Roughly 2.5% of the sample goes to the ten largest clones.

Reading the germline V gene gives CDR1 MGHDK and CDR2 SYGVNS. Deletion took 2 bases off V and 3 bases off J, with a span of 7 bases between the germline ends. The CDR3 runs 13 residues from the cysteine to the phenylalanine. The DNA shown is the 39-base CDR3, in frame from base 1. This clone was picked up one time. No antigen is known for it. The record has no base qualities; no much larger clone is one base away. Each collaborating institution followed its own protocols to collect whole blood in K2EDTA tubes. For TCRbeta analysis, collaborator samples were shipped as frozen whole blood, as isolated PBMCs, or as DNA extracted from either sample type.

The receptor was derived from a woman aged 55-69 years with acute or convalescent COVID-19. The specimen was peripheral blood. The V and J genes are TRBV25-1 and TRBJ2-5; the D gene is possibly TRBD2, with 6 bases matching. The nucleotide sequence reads TGTGCCAGCAGTGAAGCGGGAAAAGAGACCCAGTACTTC. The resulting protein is CASSEAGKETQYF.